Presented here are 28 T cell receptor beta chains from one specimen sequenced in a study of tumor-infiltrating lymphocytes in primary liver carcinoma. For blood RNA, unsorted whole blood served as the source, and germline DNA was extracted too. Researchers generated TCR beta cDNA from around 510 ng of total RNA, relying on a constant-region primer. Three nested multiplex PCR rounds, a slightly modified ARM-PCR, produced the libraries for TCR beta. The opening two PCR rounds, nine to eleven cycles each, paired TRBV1-TRBV30 forward primers with a C-beta reverse primer. TCRdb itself ran the multiplex PCR reads through MiXCR, one entry per CDR3 protein. The table includes a few hundred thousand distinct CDR3 sequences, 58% detected once. Sequenced input: peripheral blood. The receptors here all came from a woman aged 25 to 45 with primary liver carcinoma and hepatitis B virus infection.

This clonotype occurred a few times. V usage is TRBV4-1 and J usage is TRBJ2-2, with TRBD2 identical over 13 bases. The J segment lost 4 bases and the V segment lost 4 bases, leaving 9 bases of the junction unmatched. This CDR3 comprises 18 residues. CDR1 is MGHRA, CDR2 YSYEKL, per germline. CDR3: CASSRGLAGASGTGELFF. CDR3 DNA: TGCGCCAGCAGCCGTGGACTAGCGGGGGCCTCGGGCACCGGGGAGCTGTTTTTT.

Of note for this clonotype: A clone one base away is much larger, so this may be a read error. This chain joins TRBV12-3 or TRBV12-4 and TRBJ2-5, with a tentative D call TRBD2 (5 bases). The length of the CDR3 is 14 residues. The CDR3 DNA reads TGTGCCAGCAGTTTCCCTTCGGGTGGGGAGACCCAGAACTTC. Protein sequence: CASSFPSGGETQNF.

The chain combines TRBV6-5 with TRBJ1-1; TRBD1 is a possible D gene (5 bases). V gave up 10 bases and J gave up 5 bases, with 17 bases separating them. From germline, CDR1 is MNHEY and CDR2 SVGAGI. The CDR3 is 13 amino acids. The CDR3 DNA is TGTGCCATCATCACAAGGGGTGGAACTGAAGCTTTCTTT. Its translation is CAIITRGGTEAFF.

In the case of this clonotype: The junction differs from germline at one of its ends, possibly a read error. The chain uses TRBV11-3 and TRBJ1-2; TRBD1 might be the D (6 bases). Germline assignment: CDR1 SGHNT and CDR2 YENEEA. The CDR3 runs to 14 residues. CDR3 in amino acids: CASSPSGANYGSTF. In DNA, the CDR3 is TGTGCTAGCAGCCCCTCAGGGGCCAACTATGGCTCCACCTTC.

On this clonotype itself: The junction shows a germline mismatch at one end, possibly a read error. The chain recombines TRBV11-2 with TRBJ2-1; 8 nucleotides match TRBD2. CDR1 is SGHAT, CDR2 FQNNGV, per germline. This CDR3 region has 19 residues. This CDR3 is CASSLERGVAGSSYNKQFF. CDR3 bases: TGTGCCAGCAGCTTAGAGCGGGGGGTAGCGGGTAGCTCCTACAATAAGCAGTTCTTC.

This clonotype appeared many times. V usage is TRBV6-6 and J usage is TRBJ1-4, with D maybe TRBD1 (6 bases). The V gene's germline CDR1 is MNHNY and CDR2 SVGAGI (reference sequence). V lost 6 bases and J 7 bases, leaving 15 bases between the germline ends. The CDR3 totals 14 residues. In DNA, the CDR3 is TGTGCCAGCAGCCCTCAGGGGAGCGGTGAAAAACTGTTTTTT. Protein: CASSPQGSGEKLFF.

Details on this clonotype: A junction end diverges from the germline sequence, so it may reflect a read error. The V call is TRBV13, the J call TRBJ2-7, with 11 bases fitting TRBD2. The CDR3 length is 15 residues. Germline assignment: CDR1 PRHDT and CDR2 FYEKMQ (reference sequence). Written as DNA, the CDR3 is TGCACCAGCAGCCCGCAGACTAGCGGGAAGGGGGAGCAGTACTTC. It codes for CTSSPQTSGKGEQYF.

The chain joins TRBV12-3 or TRBV12-4 to TRBJ1-5; unclear D gene. Trimming left V 6 bases short and J 3 bases short, with 15 bases between. This CDR3 is 15 amino acids long. DNA for the CDR3: TGTGCCAGCAGAAAGGATCGGGGTTACAATCAGCCCCAGCATTTT. Amino acids: CASRKDRGYNQPQHF.

On this clonotype: A junction boundary mismatches the germline segment, possibly from a read error. The J gene is TRBJ2-1, the V gene TRBV6-2 or TRBV6-3; D possibly uses TRBD1 or TRBD2 (5 bases each). The germline CDR1 and CDR2 sequences are MNHEY and SVGEGT. There are 12 residues in the CDR3. The CDR3 is CATSSEGNERFF. The CDR3 DNA sequence: TGTGCCACCTCCTCAGAGGGGAATGAGCGGTTCTTC.

Comment on this clonotype: This clone may be a read error of a much larger clone one base away. V gene TRBV6-5 combines with J gene TRBJ2-1; TRBD2 matches at 7 bases. This CDR3 has 14 residues. Germline loops: CDR1 MNHEY, CDR2 SVGAGI. The CDR3 here is CASSYRTSYIEQFF. As DNA, the CDR3 is TGTGCCAGCAGTTACCGGACTAGTTACATTGAGCAGTTCTTC.

Details on this clonotype: Germline and junction disagree at one end, which may indicate a read error. The chain uses TRBV6-5 and TRBJ1-3, with 8 positions matching TRBD1. This CDR3 comprises 15 residues. Germline V gene lookup returns CDR1 MNHEY and CDR2 SVGAGI. CDR3 bases: TGTGCCAGCAGTTATTCCGGGACAGGAGGAAGCACCATATATTTT. Translated, it gives CASSYSGTGGSTIYF.

This clonotype came up once. One junction end disagrees with the germline gene, perhaps due to a read error. The rearrangement links TRBV5-6 to TRBJ2-3; D is uncertain. Germline lookup yields CDR1 SGHDT and CDR2 YYEEEE. The CDR3 spans 15 residues. CDR3 amino acids: CASSLWAASTYTQYF. CDR3 DNA: TGTGCCAGCAGCTTGTGGGCGGCCAGCACATATACGCAGTATTTT.

About this clonotype: A read error may explain this, as a much larger clone is one base away. The chain is built from TRBV4-3 and TRBJ2-7; 8 positions agree with TRBD2. Trimming cost V 0 bases and J 4 bases; bases outside gene matches: 5. Germline CDR1 LGHNA, CDR2 YSLEER. The CDR3 is made up of 15 amino acids. DNA of the CDR3: TGCGCCAGCAGCCAAGATCCGGGACTAGTTTACGAGCAGTACTTC. This codes for CASSQDPGLVYEQYF.

V gene TRBV12-3 or TRBV12-4 combines with J gene TRBJ2-1; D is ambiguous. V was trimmed by 4 bases and J by 8 bases, leaving 9 bases between them. This CDR3 has 12 residues. CDR3 residues: CASSSLAHEQFF. The CDR3 nucleotides read TGTGCCAGCAGTTCCTTAGCTCATGAGCAGTTCTTC.

Concerning this clonotype itself: The junction shows a germline mismatch at one end, possibly a read error. This chain connects TRBV11-3 to TRBJ2-2; possibly TRBD2 for D (5 bases). This CDR3 comprises 16 residues. The germline V gene has CDR1 SGHNT and CDR2 YENEEA. DNA for the CDR3: TGTGCCTGCAGCTTTGGACGGGGTACTAACACCGGGGAGCTGTTTTTT. It is translated as CACSFGRGTNTGELFF.

This clonotype was detected many times. The CDR3 coding sequence is TGCGCCAGCAGCTTGGACAGCAGCACAGATACGCAGTATTTT. It translates to CASSLDSSTDTQYF. The V and J genes are TRBV5-1 and TRBJ2-3; D not certain. Trimming removed 0 bases at V and 0 bases at J, with 5 bases between. The CDR3 extends over 14 amino acids. Per germline, CDR1 SGHRS and CDR2 YFSETQ.

This clonotype turned up a few times. The chain carries TRBV10-3 and TRBJ2-5; the match to TRBD2 covers 14 bases. The CDR3 runs to 15 residues. The ends lost 1 base at V and 5 bases at J; junction bases unmatched: 0. The germline gives CDR1 ENHRY, CDR2 SYGVKD. In DNA, the CDR3 is TGTGCCATCAGTGAGTGGACTAGCGGGAGGGAGACCCAGTACTTC. Translated: CAISEWTSGRETQYF.

Concerning this clonotype itself: Sequence at one end of the junction differs from germline and may be a read error. V is TRBV4-2 and J is TRBJ2-3; maybe TRBD2 (6 bases). The CDR3 loop spans 17 amino acids. Germline assignment: CDR1 LGHNA and CDR2 YNFKEQ. Here the CDR3 DNA reads TGTGTCAGCAGCCAAAGTACGACTAGTTCGGGCACAGATACGCAGTATTTT. It is translated as CVSSQSTTSSGTDTQYF.

By sample share, this clonotype is medium-sized. This chain uses TRBV11-2 with TRBJ1-5; D remains unclear. The ends were cut back, 3 bases at V and 3 bases at J, with 6 bases in the middle. This CDR3 region has 13 residues. Germline assignment: CDR1 SGHAT and CDR2 FQNNGV. The CDR3 DNA sequence: TGTGCCAGCAGCTTGTCCCACAATCAGCCCCAGCATTTT. This gives the protein CASSLSHNQPQHF. The full variable domain, rest sourced from reference TRBV11-2 and TRBJ1-5, is EAGVAQSPRYKIIEKRQSVAFWCNPISGHATLYWYQQILGQGPKLLIQFQNNGVVDDSQLPKDRFSAERLKGVDSTLKIQPAKLEDSAVYLCASSLSHNQPQHFGDGTRLSIL.

A word on this clonotype: This likely comes from a read error, as the CDR3 has no conserved phenylalanine or tryptophan at its end. V usage is TRBV12-3 or TRBV12-4 and J usage is TRBJ2-3; D call uncertain. The V end lost 8 bases, the J end lost 6 bases, and 9 bases lay between the germline ends. CDR3 length equals 11 residues. CDR3 residues: CASSDWDTQYY. The CDR3 DNA sequence: TGTGCCAGCTCCGATTGGGATACGCAGTATTAT.

The chain links TRBV12-3 or TRBV12-4 to TRBJ1-2, with TRBD1 as a possible D gene (6 bases). Trimming shortened V by 3 bases and J by 2 bases, and 13 bases separated the two germline ends. The CDR3 runs to 15 residues. CDR3 sequence reads: CASSFHQGLNYGYTF. CDR3 coding DNA: TGTGCCAGCAGTTTCCATCAGGGGCTGAACTATGGCTACACCTTC.

The chain has TRBV7-9 and TRBJ1-2, with 7 bases that match TRBD1. Germline-derived CDR1 and CDR2 are SEHNR and FQNEAQ (reference sequence). The V and J ends lost 3 bases and 6 bases, in that order; junction bases with no gene match: 4. The CDR3 spans 13 residues. CDR3 region: CASSFSGGDGYTF. CDR3 in DNA: TGTGCCAGCAGCTTCTCAGGGGGGGATGGCTACACCTTC.

V usage is TRBV14 and J usage is TRBJ2-1, with D hard to call. With 0 bases removed from V and 14 bases from J, the gap between germline ends came to 11 bases. CDR1 is SGHDN and CDR2 is FVKESK in the germline V gene. The CDR3 contains 12 residues. The CDR3 nucleotides are TGTGCCAGCAGCCAAGAAAGGCCCGAGGAGTTCTTC. Translating gives CASSQERPEEFF.

In the case of this clonotype: A single base separates this from a much larger clone, so it may be a read error. The gene calls are TRBV7-9 and TRBJ1-1; D is undetermined. Trimming stripped 4 bases from V and 1 base from J, with 1 base between. The CDR3 extends over 11 amino acids. Germline CDR1 reads SEHNR; CDR2 reads FQNEAQ (reference sequence). CDR3 nucleotide sequence: TGTGCCAGCAGCTGGAACACTGAAGCTTTCTTT. It yields the protein CASSWNTEAFF.

Points on this clonotype: A much larger clone differs by one base, so this may be a read error. The V call is TRBV12-3 or TRBV12-4, the J call TRBJ2-7, with TRBD1 matching over 10 bases. There are 13 residues in the CDR3. This CDR3 reads CASSAGQGYEQCF. The DNA for the CDR3 is TGTGCCAGCAGTGCGGGACAGGGGTACGAGCAGTGCTTC.

As for this clonotype: A read error may account for a junction end that differs from germline. J is TRBJ2-1 and V is TRBV11-3; no clear D gene. Germline V gene sequence: CDR1 SGHNT, CDR2 YENEEA. This CDR3 is built from 14 residues. The CDR3 nucleotides are TGTGCCAGCAGCTTAGTCGGCTCCTACAATGAGCTGTTCTTC. Translating gives CASSLVGSYNELFF.

On this clonotype: Given a much more abundant clone one base away, this may be a read error. The chain is built from TRBV12-3 or TRBV12-4 and TRBJ2-7; unclear D gene. The CDR3 contains 12 residues. The DNA of the CDR3 is TGTGTCAGCGCGGAACCCTCCTACGAGCAGTACTTC. Residues: CVSAEPSYEQYF.

For this clonotype: A much larger clonotype is one base distant, so this may be a read error. The chain carries TRBV29-1 and TRBJ1-2; TRBD1 matches at 8 bases. CDR3 length equals 12 residues. Germline V gene data show CDR1 as SQVTM and CDR2 as ANQGSEA. The CDR3 region is CCVPTGDGGYTF. Here the CDR3 DNA reads TGCTGCGTTCCGACAGGGGACGGTGGCTACACCTTC.